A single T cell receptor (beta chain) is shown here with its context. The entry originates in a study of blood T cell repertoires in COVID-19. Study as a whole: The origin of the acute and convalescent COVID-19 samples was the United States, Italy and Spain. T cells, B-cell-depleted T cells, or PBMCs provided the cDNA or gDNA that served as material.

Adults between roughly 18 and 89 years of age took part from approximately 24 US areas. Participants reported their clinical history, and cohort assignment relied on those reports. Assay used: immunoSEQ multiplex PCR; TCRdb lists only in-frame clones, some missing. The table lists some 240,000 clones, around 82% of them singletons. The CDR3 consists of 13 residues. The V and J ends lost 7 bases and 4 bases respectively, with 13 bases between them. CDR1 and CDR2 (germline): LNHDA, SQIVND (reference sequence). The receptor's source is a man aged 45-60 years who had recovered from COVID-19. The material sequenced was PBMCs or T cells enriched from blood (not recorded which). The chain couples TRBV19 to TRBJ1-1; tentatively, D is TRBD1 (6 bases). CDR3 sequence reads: CASIIRGGTEAFF. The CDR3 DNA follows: TGTGCCAGTATCATTAGGGGGGGCACTGAAGCTTTCTTT. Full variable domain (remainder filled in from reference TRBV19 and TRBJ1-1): DGGITQSPKYLFRKEGQNVTLSCEQNLNHDAMYWYRQDPGQGLRLIYYSQIVNDFQKGDIAEGYSVSREKKESFPLTVTSAQKNPTAFYLCASIIRGGTEAFFGQGTRLTVV.